The 20 T cell receptor beta chains in this list originate from one sample, sequenced in a study of beta chain features in type 1 diabetes. TCRB transcripts that were expressed got sequenced, as all of the isolated RNA had been reverse transcribed. Clones were read by immunoSEQ multiplex PCR, and TCRdb kept only the in-frame ones, dropping some. The sample lists approximately 270,000 clones, more than 13% occurring once. Findings of the study overall: There was a moderate but significant shortening of TCRB CDR3s in all four CD4+ subsets of Type 1 diabetes patients.

The antigens of these receptors remain unknown. The sequenced material came from naive CD4+ T cells from blood. Every receptor here comes from a man aged 25 to 40 with type 1 diabetes.

This clone was seen a handful of times. The same CDR3 can be traced to other DNA sequences in this sample. J is TRBJ2-1 and V is TRBV7-9, with a weak D call TRBD2 (6 bases). The germline gives CDR1 SEHNR, CDR2 FQNEAQ (reference sequence). This CDR3 is 12 amino acids long. V was shortened by 2 bases and J by 9 bases, with 8 bases between the two germline ends. The CDR3 spells CASSLLGGEQFF. The DNA of the CDR3 is TGTGCCAGCAGCTTATTGGGGGGTGAGCAGTTCTTC. The full variable domain, with the rest looked up from reference TRBV7-9 and TRBJ2-1, is DTGVSQNPRHKITKRGQNVTFRCDPISEHNRLYWYRQTLGQGPEFLTYFQNEAQLEKSRLLSDRFSAERPKGSFSTLEIQRTEQGDSAMYLCASSLLGGEQFFGPGTRLTVL.

This chain links TRBV7-9 with TRBJ1-4, with 11 bases lining up with TRBD1. The trim removed 5 bases at V and 7 bases at J, leaving 6 bases unmatched. CDR1 and CDR2 from the germline V gene are SEHNR and FQNEAQ (reference sequence). This CDR3 is built from 15 residues. Written as DNA, the CDR3 is TGTGCCAGCAGCCCAACCGGGACAGGGGGTGAAAAACTGTTTTTT. Its translation: CASSPTGTGGEKLFF. Full variable domain (outside the CDR3, taken from reference TRBV7-9 and TRBJ1-4): DTGVSQNPRHKITKRGQNVTFRCDPISEHNRLYWYRQTLGQGPEFLTYFQNEAQLEKSRLLSDRFSAERPKGSFSTLEIQRTEQGDSAMYLCASSPTGTGGEKLFFGSGTQLSVL.

V and J are TRBV7-2 and TRBJ2-7; D is undetermined. CDR1 and CDR2 from the germline V gene are SGHTA and FQGNSA. With 1 base removed from V and 0 bases from J, the gap between germline ends came to 10 bases. The CDR3 is 15 amino acids. CDR3 bases: TGTGCCAGCAGCTTAGTTTACACAAGCTCCTACGAGCAGTACTTC. Protein: CASSLVYTSSYEQYF. The full variable domain, its missing parts supplied by reference TRBV7-2 and TRBJ2-7, is GAGVSQSPSNKVTEKGKDVELRCDPISGHTALYWYRQSLGQGLEFLIYFQGNSAPDKSGLPSDRFSAERTGGSVSTLTIQRTQQEDSAVYLCASSLVYTSSYEQYFGPGTRLTVT.

The V and J genes are TRBV5-6 and TRBJ2-7, with 9 bases identical to TRBD2. Losses at the gene ends were 4 bases for V and 3 bases for J; bases not matched to a gene: 2. The CDR3 totals 13 residues. The germline CDR1 and CDR2 sequences are SGHDT and YYEEEE. CDR3 loop: CASSRTSDYEQYF. The CDR3 coding sequence is TGTGCCAGCAGCCGGACTAGCGACTACGAGCAGTACTTC.

This clone was seen only a few times. This chain links TRBV28 with TRBJ2-3; 8 nucleotides align to TRBD2. The CDR3 loop spans 15 amino acids. V trimming: 8 bases; J trimming: 2 bases; junction bases outside the gene matches: 9. The germline V gene has CDR1 MDHEN and CDR2 SYDVKM. CDR3 protein: CASPPPGGNTDTQYF. CDR3 bases: TGTGCCAGCCCCCCTCCGGGAGGGAACACAGATACGCAGTATTTT.

This clone was seen a handful of times. The chain is built from TRBV29-1 and TRBJ2-1; 11 nucleotides match TRBD2. Germline loops: CDR1 SQVTM, CDR2 ANQGSEA. The CDR3 has 16 amino acids. J was trimmed by 0 bases and V by 5 bases; bases with no gene match: 6. The CDR3 protein is CSVLGTSGSSYNEQFF. In DNA form, the CDR3 reads TGCAGCGTTCTTGGGACTAGCGGTAGCTCCTACAATGAGCAGTTCTTC.

The CDR3 DNA reads as TGTGCCAGTAGTATAGCGGACAGAGTCTACGAGCAGTACTTC. Its protein is CASSIADRVYEQYF. The V gene is TRBV19, the J gene TRBJ2-7; possibly TRBD1 for D (6 bases). Germline V CDR1 and CDR2: LNHDA, SQIVND (reference sequence). Trimming shortened V by 1 base and J by 3 bases, and 10 bases separated the two germline ends. The CDR3 length is 14 residues.

This clone was seen a handful of times. The genes are TRBV29-1 and TRBJ1-5; 10 bases map to TRBD1. Germline V lookup: CDR1 SQVTM, CDR2 ANQGSEA. The CDR3 totals 17 residues. The CDR3 sequence: CREAGTGDPYSNQPQHF. CDR3 coding DNA: TGCAGGGAAGCCGGGACAGGGGACCCGTATAGCAATCAGCCCCAGCATTTT.

This clone was found a few times. The rearrangement uses TRBV5-4 and TRBJ2-7, with 12 nucleotides matching TRBD2. The length of the CDR3 is 16 residues. Germline loops: CDR1 SGHNT, CDR2 YYREEE (reference sequence). V lost 3 bases, J lost 2 bases, and 6 bases stayed unmatched. The DNA for the CDR3 is TGTGCCAGCAGCTCTCTAGCGGGAGGGGGGACCTACGAGCAGTACTTC. It codes for CASSSLAGGGTYEQYF.

This clone was seen more than once but under ten times. The chain has TRBV19 and TRBJ2-1; D call uncertain. Trimming left V 3 bases short and J 0 bases short, with 9 bases between. The CDR3 has 15 amino acids. From germline, CDR1 is LNHDA and CDR2 SQIVND (reference sequence). Here the CDR3 reads CASSMSVSSYNEQFF. CDR3 sequence (DNA): TGTGCCAGTAGTATGAGCGTAAGCTCCTACAATGAGCAGTTCTTC.

The chain employs TRBV27 and TRBJ1-5, with D possibly matching TRBD1 (5 bases). The germline CDR1 and CDR2 sequences are MNHEY and SMNVEV (reference sequence). The CDR3 runs to 14 residues. Trimming stripped 6 bases from V and 6 bases from J, with 15 bases between. CDR3 DNA sequence: TGTGCCAGCAGCCCTCTGGGGGGTATTCAGCCCCAGCATTTT. This gives the protein CASSPLGGIQPQHF.

The rearrangement uses TRBV7-9 and TRBJ2-7, with D possibly TRBD2 on 5 matching bases. In germline, CDR1 is SEHNR, CDR2 FQNEAQ (reference sequence). Trimming took 0 bases from V and 7 from J, leaving 13 bases between them. The CDR3 runs to 14 residues. The CDR3 bases are TGTGCCAGCAGCTTAGCGGAAGAGAGGGTTGAGCAGTACTTC. Residues: CASSLAEERVEQYF.

V gene TRBV19 combines with J gene TRBJ2-3; D may be TRBD1 (6 bases). Germline V CDR1 and CDR2: LNHDA, SQIVND (reference sequence). The CDR3 covers 14 residues. Trimming shortened V by 5 bases and J by 2 bases, and 11 bases separated the two germline ends. CDR3 in DNA: TGTGCCAGTAGTCCAGGGGCTAACACAGATACGCAGTATTTT. Translated, it gives CASSPGANTDTQYF.

This clone was counted a few times. The J gene is TRBJ1-2, the V gene TRBV5-6; 7 bases are shared with TRBD1. The V gene's germline CDR1 is SGHDT and CDR2 YYEEEE. V lost 4 bases to trimming and J lost 4 bases; unmatched junction nucleotides: 13. The CDR3 is made up of 16 amino acids. CDR3 DNA: TGTGCCAGCAGCCCTGCAGGGACAGCGTCCTTCTATGGCTACACCTTC. Translated: CASSPAGTASFYGYTF.

CDR3 nucleotides: TGTGCCAGCAGCTCGGGACTAGCGACCGAGCAGTTCTTC. Residues: CASSSGLATEQFF. The chain couples TRBV7-2 to TRBJ2-1, with 10 bases fitting TRBD2. Germline-derived CDR1 and CDR2 are SGHTA and FQGNSA. This CDR3 region has 13 residues. The trim removed 4 bases at V and 10 bases at J, leaving 4 bases unmatched.

The genes are TRBV30 and TRBJ2-1, with 12 bases fitting TRBD2. Trimming removed 5 bases from V and 7 bases from J; junction bases left unmatched: 9. CDR1 and CDR2 from the germline V gene are GTSNPN and SVGIG (reference sequence). This CDR3 comprises 15 residues. The CDR3 protein is CAWARLAGVLNEQFF. The CDR3 DNA sequence: TGTGCCTGGGCCAGACTAGCGGGAGTCTTGAATGAGCAGTTCTTC.

The rearrangement links TRBV30 to TRBJ1-1, with TRBD1 matching over 7 bases. The CDR3 runs to 13 residues. Per germline, CDR1 GTSNPN and CDR2 SVGIG (reference sequence). V was clipped by 3 bases and J by 1 base; unmatched bases: 2. CDR3 nucleotides: TGTGCCTGGAGGAGGACAGGGAACACTGAAGCTTTCTTT. The encoded protein is CAWRRTGNTEAFF.

The chain recombines TRBV5-1 with TRBJ2-7, with D possibly being TRBD1 (6 bases). This CDR3 comprises 15 residues. CDR1 is SGHRS and CDR2 is YFSETQ in the germline V gene. Trimming pared 0 bases from V and 7 bases from J, leaving 17 bases between. The CDR3 reads CASSLEGHPLGEQYF. The CDR3 nucleotides are TGCGCCAGCAGCTTGGAGGGACACCCCCTGGGAGAGCAGTACTTC.

This clone was observed a few times. The rearrangement joins TRBV11-2 to TRBJ1-5; 7 bases line up with TRBD1. The CDR3 spans 13 residues. Per germline, CDR1 SGHAT and CDR2 FQNNGV. V shed 4 bases and J 7 bases; nucleotides not matched to a gene: 4. The CDR3 loop reads CASSSTGAQPQHF. The CDR3 nucleotides are TGTGCCAGCAGCTCAACAGGGGCCCAGCCCCAGCATTTT. Looking up the rest from reference TRBV11-2 and TRBJ1-5 gives the full variable domain: EAGVAQSPRYKIIEKRQSVAFWCNPISGHATLYWYQQILGQGPKLLIQFQNNGVVDDSQLPKDRFSAERLKGVDSTLKIQPAKLEDSAVYLCASSSTGAQPQHFGDGTRLSIL.

This clone was seen a handful of times. Distinct nucleotide sequences in the sample also encode this CDR3. DNA of the CDR3: TGCGCCAGCAGCTCGGCAGCGAGCTCCTACAATGAGCAGTTCTTC. Its translation is CASSSAASSYNEQFF. The chain couples TRBV5-1 to TRBJ2-1; D is uncertain. This CDR3 has 15 residues. CDR1 SGHRS and CDR2 YFSETQ come from the germline V gene. Trimming cost V 3 bases and J 0 bases, with 10 bases left between them.